A selection of T cell receptor beta chains follows, all from one sample in a study of cytomegalovirus exposure and HLA in healthy donors. Repertoires were generated with immunoSEQ multiplex PCR, while TCRdb's copy carries only in-frame clones and drops some. The table includes 130,000 to 150,000 clones, about two thirds detected once. The specimen was PBMCs. The receptors derive from a woman younger than 30 in good health and CMV-seronegative. Each CDR3 is given without its conserved first and last residue. The order of the fields is clone size, J gene, V gene, CDR3 protein. Some rows have no size entry. The others give once, few or many, or a class for an expanded clone.

>.|TRBJ1-1|TRBV7-2
ASSLTGVNTEAF
>once|TRBJ2-6|TRBV5-4
ASSSGTPGANGLT
>.|TRBJ1-5|TRBV28
ASSLFRGDQPQH
>few|TRBJ1-2|TRBV4-3
ASSALAGGQNYGYT
>.|TRBJ1-2|TRBV7-9
ASSPMTPISGYT
>.|TRBJ1-1|TRBV19
ASSLRGTEAF
>few|TRBJ2-1|TRBV12-2
ASHLKTETRDEQF
>.|TRBJ1-2|TRBV7-2
ASSIQGYRDGYT
>.|TRBJ1-4|TRBV25-1
ASSELGVNNEKLF
>.|TRBJ1-6|TRBV28
ASSRGYNSPLH
>.|TRBJ1-6|TRBV2
ASSERGPDSPLH
>.|TRBJ2-1|TRBV1
TSSHGIRDRGYNEQF
>.|TRBJ2-3|TRBV28
AIQEQRGRTDTQY
>.|TRBJ1-4|TRBV6-5
ASSYRQPEKLF
>.|TRBJ2-2|TRBV6-5
ASSYSRGGNTGELF
>.|TRBJ2-1|TRBV27
ASRAKSVRDNEQF
>.|TRBJ1-3|TRBV19
ACSGLGTGFGNTIY